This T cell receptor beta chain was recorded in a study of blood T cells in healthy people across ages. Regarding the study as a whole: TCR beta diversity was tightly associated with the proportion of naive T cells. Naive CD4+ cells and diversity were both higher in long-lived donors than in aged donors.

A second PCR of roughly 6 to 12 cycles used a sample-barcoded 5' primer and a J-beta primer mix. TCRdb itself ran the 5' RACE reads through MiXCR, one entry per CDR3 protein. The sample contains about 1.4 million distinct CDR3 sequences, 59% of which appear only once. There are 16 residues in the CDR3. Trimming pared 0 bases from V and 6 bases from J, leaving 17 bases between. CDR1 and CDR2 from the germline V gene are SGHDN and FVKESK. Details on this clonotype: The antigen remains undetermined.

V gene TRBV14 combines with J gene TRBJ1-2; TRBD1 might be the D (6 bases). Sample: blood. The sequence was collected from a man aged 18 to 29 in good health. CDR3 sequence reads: CASSQDSRGVWHGYTF. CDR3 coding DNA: TGTGCCAGCAGCCAAGATTCCAGGGGCGTTTGGCATGGCTACACCTTC.